The rows below give T cell receptor beta chains drawn from one sample of a study of blood T cell repertoires in COVID-19. Sequenced by immunoSEQ multiplex PCR; TCRdb stores in-frame clones only, minus some. The sample lists around 470,000 clones; about 88% were seen once. Material: peripheral blood. The receptors come from a man between 18 and 35 years old with COVID-19, enrolled during active disease. Both conserved end residues are part of each CDR3. The D gene is left open where the match is weak. Clone size is shown for a subset of rows, as once, few, many or a class of expanded clone.

abundance | j_gene | d_gene | v_gene | CDR3nt | CDR3aa
- | TRBJ1-2 | - | TRBV6-5 | TGTGCCAGCAGCCAATCGGTGTCTAACTATGGCTACACCTTC | CASSQSVSNYGYTF
- | TRBJ1-1 | - | TRBV5-1 | TGCGCCAGCAGCTTGCGCGTCCGGTCCCCTGAAGCTTTCTTT | CASSLRVRSPEAFF
- | TRBJ2-3 | - | TRBV19 | TGTGCCAGTAGTCCTCAAGGAGGGTTGGGAGATACGCAGTATTTT | CASSPQGGLGDTQYF
- | TRBJ2-2 | TRBD2 | TRBV11-2 | TGTGCCAGCAGGTTAGGACTAGCGGACACCGGGGAGCTGTTTTTT | CASRLGLADTGELFF
- | TRBJ2-7 | - | TRBV30 | TGTGCCTGGAGGACTTCGGACTCCTACGAGCAGTACTTC | CAWRTSDSYEQYF
- | TRBJ2-1 | - | TRBV19 | TGTGCCAGTAGGCGGGTGGGCCGATACAATGAGCAGTTCTTC | CASRRVGRYNEQFF
- | TRBJ2-3 | TRBD2 | TRBV15 | TGTGCCACCAGCAGCTTAGCGGGGGGGCTGGCAGATACGCAGTATTTT | CATSSLAGGLADTQYF
- | TRBJ2-7 | TRBD2 | TRBV6-6 | TGTGCCAGCTCCCGCGGGGGGGCTAACGAGCAGTACTTC | CASSRGGANEQYF
- | TRBJ1-2 | - | TRBV3-1/TRBV3-2 | TGTGCCAGCAGCCAAGCCGCCGGGGGGGGAGGCTACACCTTC | CASSQAAGGGGYTF
- | TRBJ1-1 | TRBD1 | TRBV19 | TGTGCCAGTAGGGGGACAGGACTTGTAAACACTGAAGCTTTCTTT | CASRGTGLVNTEAFF
- | TRBJ2-7 | TRBD1 | TRBV6-6 | TGTGCCTCCCGAGGGGGACAGGGGTTGGGGGAGCAGTACTTC | CASRGGQGLGEQYF
- | TRBJ2-2 | - | TRBV18 | TGTGCCAGCCCAAAGCTCCCGGGACAGAACACCGGGGAGCTGTTTTTT | CASPKLPGQNTGELFF
- | TRBJ1-1 | - | TRBV5-1 | TGCGCCAGCTTCGAGGGGGTTCCGAACACTGAAGCTTTCTTT | CASFEGVPNTEAFF
- | TRBJ2-5 | - | TRBV7-9 | TGTGCCAGCAGCTCTCGGACAGTCCAAGAGACCCAGTACTTC | CASSSRTVQETQYF
- | TRBJ2-4 | - | TRBV7-8 | TGTGCCAGCAGTCTGGGCGTAGCGCCCAAAAACATTCAGTACTTC | CASSLGVAPKNIQYF
- | TRBJ2-7 | TRBD1 | TRBV5-1 | TGCGCCAGCAGCTTGGGGGTGGGACAGGGCCACGAGCAGTACTTC | CASSLGVGQGHEQYF
- | TRBJ2-3 | TRBD1 | TRBV10-2 | TGCGCCAGCAGTGATACCGGGACAGGGTACGCAGATACGCAGTATTTT | CASSDTGTGYADTQYF
- | TRBJ2-1 | - | TRBV7-3 | TGTGCCAGCAGCCCCTCCGCGGGACCCTACAATGAGCAGTTCTTC | CASSPSAGPYNEQFF
few | TRBJ2-3 | TRBD2 | TRBV7-2 | TGTGCCAGCAGGCTAGCGGGCGGCACAGATACGCAGTATTTT | CASRLAGGTDTQYF
- | TRBJ2-2 | - | TRBV19 | TGTGCCAGTAGTGTCGACAGATTCGGGGAGCTGTTTTTT | CASSVDRFGELFF
once | TRBJ1-2 | TRBD1 | TRBV25-1 | TGTGCCAGCTTAGATTCGACAGGGCCTCATGGCTACACCTTC | CASLDSTGPHGYTF
- | TRBJ1-3 | - | TRBV6-5 | TGTGCCAGCAGTCCGTCCTCTGGAAACACCATATATTTT | CASSPSSGNTIYF
- | TRBJ2-3 | - | TRBV9 | TGTGCCAGCAGCGTAGGAAATAGCGCGGATACGCAGTATTTT | CASSVGNSADTQYF
- | TRBJ2-7 | - | TRBV7-2 | TGTGCCAGCAGCTTAACCGGGAGTTCCCACGAGCAGTACTTC | CASSLTGSSHEQYF
- | TRBJ2-6 | - | TRBV5-1 | TGCGCCAGCAGCTTGGTACGGGATGGCTCTGGGGCCAACGTCCTGACTTTC | CASSLVRDGSGANVLTF
- | TRBJ2-3 | TRBD2 | TRBV30 | TGTGCCTGGAGCGCACTAGCGGGGGCTGGGGATACGCAGTATTTT | CAWSALAGAGDTQYF
- | TRBJ2-1 | TRBD2 | TRBV19 | TGTGCCAGTAGTTGGAAACTAGCGGGAGCCTACAATGAGCAGTTCTTC | CASSWKLAGAYNEQFF
few | TRBJ1-5 | TRBD1 | TRBV6-5 | TGTGCCAGCAGACAGGGGACCGGCAATCAGCCCCAGCATTTT | CASRQGTGNQPQHF
- | TRBJ1-6 | - | TRBV9 | TGTGCCAGCAGCGTAGCACAGTATAATTCACCCCTCCACTTT | CASSVAQYNSPLHF
- | TRBJ1-3 | TRBD1 | TRBV6-5 | TGTGCCAGCAGTTACCGGAATGGACAGGGGGCAAACACCATATATTTT | CASSYRNGQGANTIYF
- | TRBJ1-2 | TRBD1 | TRBV19 | TGTGCCACCACCGTGACAGGGGACTATGGCTACACCTTC | CATTVTGDYGYTF
- | TRBJ1-4 | TRBD1 | TRBV5-5 | TGTGCCAGCAGCGTGGAGGGGGCAGATGAAAAACTGTTTTTT | CASSVEGADEKLFF
- | TRBJ2-5 | - | TRBV24-1 | TGTGCCACCAGTGACTCGAAAACGGTAGAGACCCAGTACTTC | CATSDSKTVETQYF
- | TRBJ1-6 | - | TRBV30 | TGTGCCTGGAGTAAACTTGCTGCCCTAAGCTCCTATAATTCACCCCTCCACTTT | CAWSKLAALSSYNSPLHF
- | TRBJ2-3 | TRBD2 | TRBV24-1 | TGTGCCACCAGTGATCCTAGCGGTAGCACAGATACGCAGTATTTT | CATSDPSGSTDTQYF
once | TRBJ2-1 | TRBD2 | TRBV14 | TGTGCCAGCAGCTCGACTAGCGGGAGGGACTACAATGAGCAGTTCTTC | CASSSTSGRDYNEQFF
- | TRBJ1-4 | TRBD1 | TRBV19 | TGTGCCAGTAGTCCCGGGGACAGTTCAAATGAAAAACTGTTTTTT | CASSPGDSSNEKLFF
- | TRBJ2-2 | TRBD2 | TRBV19 | TGTGCCAGTAGTATAGCTCTGGGACTATCCACCGGGGAGCTGTTTTTT | CASSIALGLSTGELFF
- | TRBJ1-5 | TRBD1 | TRBV6-1 | TGTGCCAGCAGTGAGCTACAGGGGGCGCGACTTCAGCCCCAGCATTTT | CASSELQGARLQPQHF
- | TRBJ1-6 | - | TRBV19 | TGTGCCAGTAGTCTATCCCGACGGAGTAATTCACCCCTCCACTTT | CASSLSRRSNSPLHF
- | TRBJ2-5 | - | TRBV6-1 | TGTGCCAGCAGTGAAACCTTGGCGAGGGAGACCCAGTACTTC | CASSETLARETQYF
- | TRBJ2-1 | TRBD1 | TRBV7-9 | TGTGCCAGCAACTTTCCGGGACAGCCAAACAATGAGCAGTTCTTC | CASNFPGQPNNEQFF
- | TRBJ1-6 | TRBD1 | TRBV7-9 | TGTGCCAGCAGCTTTCGACAGGGAAATTCACCCCTCCACTTT | CASSFRQGNSPLHF
- | TRBJ2-2 | TRBD2 | TRBV7-9 | TGTGCCAGCAGCCCCGGACTAGCGGGGGGACGCACCGGGGAGCTGTTTTTT | CASSPGLAGGRTGELFF
few | TRBJ1-1 | - | TRBV3-1/TRBV3-2 | TGTGCCAGCAGCCAAGCGGAGGGGATGAACACTGAAGCTTTCTTT | CASSQAEGMNTEAFF